This is a list of T cell receptor beta chains from one sample in a study of T cell responses to AZD1222 COVID-19 vaccine. Using immunoSEQ multiplex PCR, the repertoire was profiled, and TCRdb retains in-frame clones only, with some absent. The top ten clones hold around 5.8% of a sample with about 120,000 clones, about 90% of them seen once. Sequencing used peripheral blood, obtained on day 0 of AZD1222 vaccination. The receptors shown here come from an adult in good health. Both conserved end residues are part of each CDR3. A D gene is named only where the DNA matches it firmly. Size is omitted from some rows. Given values are once, few, many or a class for expanded clones.

V,J,D,size,DNA,CDR3
TRBV5-4,TRBJ2-1,.,.,TGTGCCAGCAGCTTGGAGGCAGTCAATGAGCAGTTCTTC,CASSLEAVNEQFF
TRBV3-1/TRBV3-2,TRBJ1-1,.,.,TGTGCCAGCAGGCAAGCACAGGGAGGAAACACTGAAGCTTTCTTT,CASRQAQGGNTEAFF
TRBV6-5,TRBJ1-1,.,.,TGTGCCAGCAGGGATCCAGACAGCCCTGAAGCTTTCTTT,CASRDPDSPEAFF
TRBV2,TRBJ1-6,TRBD1,.,TGTGCCAGCAGTGAAGGGACAGGCAATTCACCCCTCCACTTT,CASSEGTGNSPLHF
TRBV9,TRBJ2-5,TRBD2,.,TGTGCCAGCAGCGCGCATCCGGGACTAGCGGGAGAGGAGACCCAGTACTTC,CASSAHPGLAGEETQYF
TRBV19,TRBJ2-2,.,.,TGTGCCACTTTACAGGCCCTTAACACCGGGGAGCTGTTTTTT,CATLQALNTGELFF
TRBV5-1,TRBJ2-5,.,.,TGCGCCAGCAGCTTGGGACTGCGGGAGACCCAGTACTTC,CASSLGLRETQYF
TRBV7-2,TRBJ2-3,.,.,TGTGCCAGCAGCTTAGGGCCAGGGAACACAGATACGCAGTATTTT,CASSLGPGNTDTQYF
TRBV9,TRBJ2-1,.,.,TGTGCCAGCACGATCGGAGGTCCGTACAATGAGCAGTTCTTC,CASTIGGPYNEQFF
TRBV7-9,TRBJ2-7,.,once,TGTGCCAGCAGCTTAGTGAGGGGCGAGCAGTACTTC,CASSLVRGEQYF
TRBV28,TRBJ1-4,TRBD1,.,TGTGCCAGCAGCCTTGGGACAGTCGATGAAAAACTGTTTTTT,CASSLGTVDEKLFF
TRBV29-1,TRBJ1-2,.,.,TGCAGCGTTGTCCGCGGAAATGCTTACACCTTC,CSVVRGNAYTF
TRBV6-4,TRBJ2-1,.,.,TGTGCCAGCAGTGACTCGGACAACAATGAGCAGTTCTTC,CASSDSDNNEQFF
TRBV6-1,TRBJ2-5,.,once,TGTGCCAGCACTGCCCCTTGGGCAGAAGAGACCCAGTACTTC,CASTAPWAEETQYF
TRBV5-1,TRBJ2-5,TRBD2,few,TGCGCCAGCAGCTCCGGGAATCAGAGGCAGCGGGGAGAGACCCAGTACTTC,CASSSGNQRQRGETQYF
TRBV18,TRBJ1-4,.,few,TGTGCCAGCTCCAACGGGGACGACAAAAAACTGTTTTTT,CASSNGDDKKLFF
TRBV6-5,TRBJ2-2,TRBD1,.,TGTGCCGTCCCGACAGGGGGAATCAACACCGGGGAGCTGTTTTTT,CAVPTGGINTGELFF
TRBV24-1,TRBJ2-2,TRBD1,.,TGTGCCACCAGTGATTTGCAGGGACAGGGAGCCGGGGAGCTGTTTTTT,CATSDLQGQGAGELFF
TRBV10-3,TRBJ2-5,TRBD2,.,TGTGCCATCAGTGTTAGCGGGGGGGCCCTGGAGACCCAGTACTTC,CAISVSGGALETQYF
TRBV3-1/TRBV3-2,TRBJ2-1,TRBD2,.,TGTGCCAGCAGCCAAGGGGCTAGCGGGACTGAGCAGTTCTTC,CASSQGASGTEQFF
TRBV11-2,TRBJ2-1,.,.,TGTGCCAGCAGAGTCGAGAGCTCCTACAATGAGCAGTTCTTC,CASRVESSYNEQFF
TRBV3-1/TRBV3-2,TRBJ2-4,.,.,TGTGCCAGCAGCCAAAACCCGGTAGGCAAAAACATTCAGTACTTC,CASSQNPVGKNIQYF
TRBV10-3,TRBJ1-1,TRBD1,.,TGTGCCATCAGTGAGTCTCAGGGGGCCAATGAAGCTTTCTTT,CAISESQGANEAFF
TRBV5-1,TRBJ2-7,TRBD1,.,TGCGCCAGCAGCACAATGGGACAGGGGTTTTACGAGCAGTACTTC,CASSTMGQGFYEQYF
TRBV30,TRBJ1-1,TRBD1,.,TGTGCCTGGAATAACAGGGGCGTAGGCACTGAAGCTTTCTTT,CAWNNRGVGTEAFF
TRBV7-2,TRBJ2-5,TRBD2,.,TGTGCCAGCAGAGCATCTAGCGGAGAGACCCAGTACTTC,CASRASSGETQYF
TRBV6-5,TRBJ1-1,.,.,TGTGCCAGCAGTTACAGGGCGAACACTGAAGCTTTCTTT,CASSYRANTEAFF
TRBV7-9,TRBJ1-3,.,once,TGTGCCAGCAGCTTTCCGGGGAACCCCAACACCATATATTTT,CASSFPGNPNTIYF
TRBV5-4,TRBJ2-5,TRBD2,.,TGTGCCAGCAGCCCCCGGACTAGCTCCCAGACCCAGTACTTC,CASSPRTSSQTQYF
TRBV6-5,TRBJ1-2,TRBD1,.,TGTGCCAGCAGTTCCTTTACAGGGGCTAGGTCTGGCTACACCTTC,CASSSFTGARSGYTF
TRBV6-5,TRBJ1-2,.,.,TGTGCCAGCAGACCCTATTCCGGGGTCAGGGGTGGCTACACCTTC,CASRPYSGVRGGYTF
TRBV10-2,TRBJ1-1,TRBD1,.,TGCGCCAGCAGTAAAGGACAGGGTGATACTGAAGCTTTCTTT,CASSKGQGDTEAFF
TRBV4-1,TRBJ1-3,.,.,TGCGCCAGCAGCCAAGACCCAGTGTCGGGAAACACCATATATTTT,CASSQDPVSGNTIYF
TRBV5-4,TRBJ1-6,.,.,TGTGCCAGCAGCACCCGGGTCGGGGACAATTCACCCCTCCACTTT,CASSTRVGDNSPLHF
TRBV29-1,TRBJ2-7,TRBD1,.,TGCAGCGTACAACCGGGACAGGGTCCCGGAGTCCAGCAGTACTTC,CSVQPGQGPGVQQYF
TRBV5-1,TRBJ1-2,.,.,TGCGCCAGCAGCGCCGACGGACCTAACTATGGCTACACCTTC,CASSADGPNYGYTF